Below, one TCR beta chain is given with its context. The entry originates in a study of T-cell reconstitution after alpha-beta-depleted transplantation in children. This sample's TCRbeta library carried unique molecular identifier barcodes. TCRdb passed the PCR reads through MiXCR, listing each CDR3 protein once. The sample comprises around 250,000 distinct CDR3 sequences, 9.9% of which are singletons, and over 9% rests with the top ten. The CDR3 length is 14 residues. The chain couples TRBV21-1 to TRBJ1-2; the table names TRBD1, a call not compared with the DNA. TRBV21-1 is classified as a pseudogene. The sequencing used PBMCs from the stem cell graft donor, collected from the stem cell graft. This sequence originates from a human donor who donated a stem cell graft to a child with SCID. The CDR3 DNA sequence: TGTGCCAGCAGCAGTAACAGGGGAGACTATGGCTACACCTTC. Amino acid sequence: CASSSNRGDYGYTF.